This T cell receptor beta chain emerged from a study of blood T cells in healthy people across ages (dated by TCRdb to 2015 to 2017). About the study as a whole: Template switching captured roughly one uniquely barcoded TCR beta cDNA molecule per two T cells in model experiments. For two donors (one aged 18 to 30 and one aged 80 or older), the study analyzed two additional independent replicas of 1 million unique cDNA reads from the same blood draw. The donors were split into four age groups: young (average about 16 years), middle-aged (over 35), aged (approximately 60) and long-lived (under 85). To track age-related changes in TCR beta repertoire diversity, the study relied on deep sequencing normalized with unique cDNA molecular identifiers. Donors of different ages were randomly distributed across sequencing lanes to avoid experimental bias. The paper's findings and limits, for the study overall: As age increased, observed TCR beta diversity per million T cells dropped in a roughly linear way, and a significant reduction was already evident by age roughly 40. Estimates of total diversity based on one million sequenced T cells were regarded as lower bounds and as underestimates. Conclusive comparison of naive and antigen-experienced compartments was prevented by the profiling of bulk unsorted PBMCs. Compared with the aged group, more naive CD4+ T cells, fewer expanded clones and increased TCR diversity were shown by the long-lived group, suggesting age selection. Donor CMV infection status was unknown, potentially confounding age-related changes in expanded clonotypes. The percentage of naive T cells measured by flow cytometry correlated strongly with observed TCR beta diversity.

Worth noting for this clonotype: No cognate antigen has been identified for it. The input lacks base qualities; no much larger clone sits a single base away.

The CDR3, from cysteine to phenylalanine, totals 16 residues. The entry retains the CDR3 DNA only, 48 bases that are in frame from base 1. V is pared back by 4 bases and J by 4 bases, with 19 bases lying between the germline termini. CDR1 and CDR2, looked up from the germline V gene (reference sequence), are LGHDT and YNNKEL. The 39 donors, aged 6 to 90 years, were systemically healthy Caucasian individuals from Russia. About 9.1 milliliters of peripheral blood were collected from each donor into EDTA-treated Vacutainer tubes. Ficoll-Paque density-gradient centrifugation was used to isolate PBMCs, with at least 7 million obtained per sample. Total RNA was extracted from PBMCs with Trizol reagent, with at least 6 micrograms obtained per sample. Naive CD45RAhigh/CD27high T cell percentages were measured by flow cytometry on a PBMC aliquot from every donor. The method behind the library was 5' RACE. Sequencing was performed on an Illumina HiSeq 2500. A second PCR of roughly 6 to 12 cycles was performed with a sample-barcoded 5' primer and a J-beta primer mix. Each TCR beta cDNA molecule received a unique molecular identifier from a template-switch 5' adaptor carrying 12 random nucleotides. Each sample yielded at least 2.5 million CDR3-containing paired-end reads. First-strand cDNA synthesis was performed from all RNA using the Mint cDNA synthesis kit, with priming by a TRBC-specific oligonucleotide. After uracil-DNA glycosylase treatment, a first 18-cycle PCR used universal primers M1SS and BC2_uni_R on all cDNA. The authors' pipeline ran thus. For normalization, 1 million high-quality reads, each with a distinct molecular identifier, were randomly selected from each sample. Instead of being binned into consensus sequences, reads that shared molecular identifiers were thrown out. MiTCR, set to a Q25 quality threshold and the strictest error-elimination algorithm, was used for CDR3 identification, clonotype clustering and error correction. A nonparametric unseen species model using Euler transformation provided a lower-bound estimate of total TCR beta diversity. The public sequencing data were trimmed at Q25 with fastp and processed into clonotypes with MiXCR by TCRdb, which kept only in-frame beta chains. One record per CDR3 amino acid sequence lists the most common genes and DNA. These V and J calls are TCRdb output, not the study's own analysis. The sample contains roughly 1.5 million distinct CDR3 sequences, roughly 43% of them found a single time. The ten largest clonotypes hold about 4% of the sample.

Sequencing was performed on blood. This receptor was obtained from a woman aged 18-35 years in good health. The V and J segments used are TRBV3-1 and TRBJ1-1; TRBD1 is perhaps the D gene, given 6 matching bases. In nucleotide form, the sequence is TGTGCCAGCAGCCGTAAGAGGGGGAGGAGGAGCACTGAAGCTTTCTTT. It codes for CASSRKRGRRSTEAFF.